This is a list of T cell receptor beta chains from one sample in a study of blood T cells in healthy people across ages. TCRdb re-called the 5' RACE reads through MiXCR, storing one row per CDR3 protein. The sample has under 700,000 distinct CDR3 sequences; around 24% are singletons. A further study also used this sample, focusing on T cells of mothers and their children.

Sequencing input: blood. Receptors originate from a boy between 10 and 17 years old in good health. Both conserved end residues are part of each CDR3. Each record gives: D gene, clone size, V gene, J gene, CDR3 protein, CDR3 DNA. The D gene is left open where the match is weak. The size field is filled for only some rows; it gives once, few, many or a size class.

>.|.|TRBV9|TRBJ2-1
CASSVGAGNEQFF
TGTGCCAGCAGCGTAGGGGCAGGGAATGAGCAGTTCTTC
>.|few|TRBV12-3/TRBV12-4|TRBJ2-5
CASSLRISTQYF
TGTGCCAGCAGTTTACGTATCTCCACCCAGTACTTC
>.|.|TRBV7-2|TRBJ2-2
CASSSGPRAGELFF
TGTGCCAGCAGCTCGGGGCCTAGGGCCGGGGAGCTGTTTTTT
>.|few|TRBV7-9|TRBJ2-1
CASTHPSDYNEQFF
TGTGCCAGCACCCACCCCAGTGACTACAATGAGCAGTTCTTC
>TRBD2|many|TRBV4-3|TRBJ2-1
CASSQQKDPFREGSNNEQFF
TGCGCCAGCAGCCAACAAAAAGACCCCTTCCGGGAGGGCTCCAACAATGAGCAGTTCTTC
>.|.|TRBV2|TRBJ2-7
CASSEGGKQYF
TGTGCCAGCAGTGAAGGCGGGAAGCAGTACTTC
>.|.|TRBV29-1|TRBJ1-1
CSVSKGMNTEAFF
TGCAGCGTTTCGAAGGGAATGAACACTGAAGCTTTCTTT
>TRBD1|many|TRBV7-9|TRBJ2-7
CASSLGTGTYEQYF
TGTGCCAGCAGTCTCGGGACAGGGACCTACGAGCAGTACTTC
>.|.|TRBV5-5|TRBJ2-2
CASSLRPNQAPNTGELFF
TGTGCCAGCAGCTTGCGGCCCAATCAAGCGCCGAACACCGGGGAGCTGTTTTTT
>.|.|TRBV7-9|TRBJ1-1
CAAQDQRRGTEAFF
TGTGCCGCCCAAGACCAAAGGCGGGGCACTGAAGCTTTCTTT
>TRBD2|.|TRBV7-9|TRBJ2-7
CASSASSGATYEQYF
TGTGCCAGCAGCGCATCTAGCGGGGCGACCTACGAGCAGTACTTC
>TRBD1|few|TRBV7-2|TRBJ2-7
CASSLKGAVTYEQYF
TGTGCCAGCAGCTTAAAGGGGGCGGTGACCTACGAGCAGTACTTC
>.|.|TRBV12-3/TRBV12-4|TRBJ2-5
CASSGDQGRETQYF
TGTGCCAGCAGTGGGGACCAGGGTAGGGAGACCCAGTACTTC
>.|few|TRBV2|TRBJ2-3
CASSELHLTDTQYF
TGTGCCAGCAGTGAACTTCATCTCACAGATACGCAGTATTTT
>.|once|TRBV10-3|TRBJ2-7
CAISDGSYEQYF
TGTGCCATCAGTGACGGATCCTACGAGCAGTACTTC
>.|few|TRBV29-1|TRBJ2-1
CSAAGFIVNEQFF
TGCAGTGCTGCAGGGTTTATTGTCAATGAGCAGTTCTTC
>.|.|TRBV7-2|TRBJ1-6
CASSPWDNSPLHF
TGTGCCAGCAGCCCCTGGGACAATTCACCCCTCCACTTT
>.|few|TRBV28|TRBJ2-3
CASTKQDTQYF
TGTGCCAGCACCAAGCAGGATACGCAGTATTTT
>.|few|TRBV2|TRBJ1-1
CASSEEGAGVRTEAFF
TGTGCCAGCAGTGAAGAAGGAGCGGGGGTAAGAACTGAAGCTTTCTTT
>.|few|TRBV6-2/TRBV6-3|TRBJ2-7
CASSYRLAIYEQYF
TGTGCCAGCAGTTACCGTCTAGCGATCTACGAGCAGTACTTC
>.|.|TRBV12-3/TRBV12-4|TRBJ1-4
CASRRQRNEKLFF
TGTGCCAGCAGGCGACAGCGTAATGAAAAACTGTTTTTT
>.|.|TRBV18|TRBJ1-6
CASSPEDGFMYSPLHF
TGTGCCAGCTCACCAGAGGACGGATTTATGTATTCACCCCTCCACTTT